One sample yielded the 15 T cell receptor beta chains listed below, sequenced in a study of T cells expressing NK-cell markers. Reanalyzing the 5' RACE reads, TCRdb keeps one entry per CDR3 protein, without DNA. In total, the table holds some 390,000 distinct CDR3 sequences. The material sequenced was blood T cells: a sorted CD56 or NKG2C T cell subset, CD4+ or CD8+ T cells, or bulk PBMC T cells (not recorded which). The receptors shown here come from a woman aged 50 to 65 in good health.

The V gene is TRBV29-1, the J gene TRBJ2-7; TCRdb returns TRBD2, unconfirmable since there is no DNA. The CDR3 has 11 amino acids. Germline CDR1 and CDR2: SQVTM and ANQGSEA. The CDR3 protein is CSVVLVHEQYF.

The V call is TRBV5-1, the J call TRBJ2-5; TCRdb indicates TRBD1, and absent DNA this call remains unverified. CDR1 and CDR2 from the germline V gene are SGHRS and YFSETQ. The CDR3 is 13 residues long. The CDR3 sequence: CASSLVPSETQYF. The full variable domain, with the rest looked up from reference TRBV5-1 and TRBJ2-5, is KAGVTQTPRYLIKTRGQQVTLSCSPISGHRSVSWYQQTPGQGLQFLFEYFSETQRNKGNFPGRFSGRQFSNSRSEMNVSTLELGDSALYLCASSLVPSETQYFGPGTRLLVL.

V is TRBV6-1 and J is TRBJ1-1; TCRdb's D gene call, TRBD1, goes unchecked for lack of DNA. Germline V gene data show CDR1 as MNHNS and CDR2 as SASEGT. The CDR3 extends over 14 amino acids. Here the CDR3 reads CASSEAGGITEAFF.

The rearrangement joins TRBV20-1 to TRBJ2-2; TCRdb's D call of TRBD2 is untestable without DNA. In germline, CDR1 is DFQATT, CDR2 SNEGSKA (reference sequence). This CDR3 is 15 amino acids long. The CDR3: CSAARLAGIAGELFF.

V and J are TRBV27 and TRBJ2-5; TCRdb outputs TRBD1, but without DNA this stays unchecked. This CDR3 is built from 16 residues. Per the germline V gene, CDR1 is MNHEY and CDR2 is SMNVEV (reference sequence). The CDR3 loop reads CASSSRWGETQETQYF.

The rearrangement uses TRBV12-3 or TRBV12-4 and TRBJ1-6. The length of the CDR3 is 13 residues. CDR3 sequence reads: CASSLGQGSPLHF.

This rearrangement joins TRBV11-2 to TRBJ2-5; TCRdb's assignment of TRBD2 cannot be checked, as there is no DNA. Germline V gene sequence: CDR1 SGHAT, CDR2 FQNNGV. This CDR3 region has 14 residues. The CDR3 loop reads CASSSFGPAGTQYF.

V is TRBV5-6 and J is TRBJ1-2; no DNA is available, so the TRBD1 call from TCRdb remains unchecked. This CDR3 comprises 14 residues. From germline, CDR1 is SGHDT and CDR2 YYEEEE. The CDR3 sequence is CASSLLTGGDGYTF.

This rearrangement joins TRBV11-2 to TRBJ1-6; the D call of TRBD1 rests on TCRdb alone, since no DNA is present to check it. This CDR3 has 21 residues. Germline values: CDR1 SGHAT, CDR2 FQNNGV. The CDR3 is CASSPESGGKMARAYNSPLHF.

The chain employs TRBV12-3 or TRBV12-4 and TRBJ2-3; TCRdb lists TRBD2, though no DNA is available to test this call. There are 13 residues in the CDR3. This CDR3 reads CASLAGDGVTQYF.

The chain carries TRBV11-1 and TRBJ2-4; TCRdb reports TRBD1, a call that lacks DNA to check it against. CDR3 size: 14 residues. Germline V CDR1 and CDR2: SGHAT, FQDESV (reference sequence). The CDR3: CASSFGQARDIQYF.

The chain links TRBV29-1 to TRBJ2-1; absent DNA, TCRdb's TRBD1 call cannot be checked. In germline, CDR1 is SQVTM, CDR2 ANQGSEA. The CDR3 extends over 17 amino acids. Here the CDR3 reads CSVEGGGIGGRYNEQFF.

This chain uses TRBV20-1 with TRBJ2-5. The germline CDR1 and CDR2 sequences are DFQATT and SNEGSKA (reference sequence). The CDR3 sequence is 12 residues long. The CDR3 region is CSATRNQETQYF.

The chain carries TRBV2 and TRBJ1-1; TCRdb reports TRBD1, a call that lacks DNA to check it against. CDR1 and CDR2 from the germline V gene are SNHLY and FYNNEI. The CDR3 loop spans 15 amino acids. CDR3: CASGLSGTKNTEAFF.

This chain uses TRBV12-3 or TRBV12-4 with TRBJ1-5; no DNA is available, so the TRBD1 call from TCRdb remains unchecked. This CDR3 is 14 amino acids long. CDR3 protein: CASTGGGAGQPQHF.